This TCR beta chain was identified during a study of cytomegalovirus exposure and HLA in healthy donors. Points from the study as a whole: The productive fraction for most TCR beta V segments was about 87% or about 30% in an earlier analysis.

V was cut by 4 bases and J by 2 bases, with 18 bases left in between. The CDR3 covers 15 residues. Germline CDR1 and CDR2: GTSNPN and SVGIG (reference sequence). PCR was performed using 60 Vbeta and 13 Jbeta primers. Original methodology: Later work found around 85 million unique TCR beta chains, with roughly 11 million shared. The table came from immunoSEQ multiplex PCR; TCRdb's copy has only in-frame clones and leaves some out. The D gene and trimming were derived from the DNA, and the V and J assignments and clone size from that table. The sample has approximately 100,000 clones; around three quarters are singletons. This clone was counted between two and nine times. Its antigen is currently unknown.

Source material: PBMCs. The genes are TRBV30 and TRBJ2-7; D gene unclear. This TCR came from a middle-aged man in good health and CMV-seropositive. The CDR3 is CAWNRAKLSTYEQYF. The CDR3 DNA is TGTGCCTGGAATCGCGCCAAACTAAGCACCTACGAGCAGTACTTC.